The present entry profiles one T cell receptor beta chain with its context. Which antigen it targets is not known. Nothing much larger sits one base from this clone, and base qualities are not available. This record comes from a study of identical twins (dated by TCRdb to the mid-2010s). Notes on the research overall: To test whether fetal clonotypes persist, the study used deep sequencing on TCR alpha and beta repertoires from monozygotic twins, unrelated adults of various ages, and cord blood. To rule out contamination, the twin experiments were replicated at different times with different library preparation protocols. What the work shows at the level of the full study, not this receptor alone: Invariant T cells such as MAIT and iNKT could partly confound zero-insertion analyses, though diverse VJ usage argued against this for most clonotypes. Recombination models systematically underestimated out-of-frame TCR alpha sharing in monozygotic twins but agreed with sharing between unrelated individuals. Because the same donors could not be followed over many years, the conclusions relied on cross-sectional statistical analysis. Compared with coincidental sharing between unrelated individuals, out-of-frame TCR alpha sequences shared between twins showed an excess of sequences with low generation probability. Abundant cord blood beta clonotypes had fewer insertions, young adult naive repertoires showed a similar but weaker trend, and memory repertoires showed no such trend. The excess sharing between twins in beta out-of-frame sequences was weaker because fewer shared sequences reduced the signal-to-noise ratio.

Every donor was a healthy Caucasian. The twin cohort consisted of three pairs of female monozygotic twins, all aged roughly 18 to 29 years. Miltenyi CD45RO+ enrichment and human naive T-cell isolation kits were used to isolate memory (CD45RO+) and naive T cells from PBMC. The germline V gene encodes CDR1 SGHTA and CDR2 FQGNSA. V ends up 6 bases short and J 4 bases short, with an unmatched junction base count of 6. The cysteine opens and the phenylalanine closes a CDR3 of 15 amino acids. Only the CDR3 region is kept as DNA, spanning 45 bases read in frame from base 1. Preparation of the library involved 5' RACE. Sequencing used an Illumina HiSeq 2000. Template switching introduced a universal primer binding site; the final cDNA contained a unique molecular identifier, enabling accurate counting of TCR cDNA molecules. First-strand cDNA for TCR alpha and beta chains was synthesized from specific primers in the conserved constant-segment region. To control for contamination, each cDNA library was double barcoded with a SMART-Mk sample barcode plus Illumina barcodes. TruSeq adapter sequences, together with Illumina sample barcodes, were added in two successive PCR steps. Sequencing of the TCR alpha and beta cDNA libraries was done on the Illumina HiSeq platform using custom primers. In the original analysis: Unique molecular identifiers were extracted from raw reads with MiGEC, and CDR3 positions were determined with MiXCR. For each individual, recombination models were inferred using an EM algorithm with the repgenHMM and IGoR tools. Shared clonotype analysis was performed with the tcR package in R, normalizing sharing by the product of cloneset sizes. Out-of-frame nonproductive sequences were analyzed to study raw recombination free of thymic and clonal selection effects. TCRdb reprocessing: public reads trimmed at Q25 with fastp, clones called with MiXCR, in-frame beta chains kept. Each entry merges the rows of one CDR3 protein and shows their most common DNA and genes. These V and J calls rely on TCRdb rather than the paper's analysis. In all, the sample holds 200,000 to 250,000 distinct CDR3 sequences, and approximately 7% of those were seen once. The ten largest make up 3% to 4% of the sample.

Another study also made use of these data, one on yellow fever vaccine responses in identical twins. As the second publication notes: The T cell response to vaccination in identical twins was reported by the authors to appear partly convergent and partly personalized. The study precisely tracked vaccine-responding T cell clones in identical twins.

The clonotype originates from a young woman in good health. Recombination joined TRBV7-2 with TRBJ2-2; TRBD1 matches 9 bases in the middle. Sequencing input: memory (CD45RO+) T cells sorted from blood. This specimen's cell subset or site label, interpreted: CD45RO+ enriched T cells. The DNA reads TGTGCCAGCAGATTACAGGGGGCGGGCACCGGGGAGCTGTTTTTT. It translates to CASRLQGAGTGELFF.